These 23 T cell receptor beta chains share one sample of origin, sequenced in a study of T cell repertoires in cytomegalovirus infection. MiXCR, run by TCRdb on the reads, gives a single entry per CDR3 protein. The table records approximately 1,000,000 distinct CDR3 sequences, around 32% of them present only once. The antigens these receptors bind are not known. This specimen was cultured CD8+ T cells from PBMCs, taken from culture after CMV antigen stimulation. The receptors were sampled from a human donor in good health (CMV status not recorded). Some clones in this sample may be carry-over from other donors' samples.

The chain recombines TRBV12-3 or TRBV12-4 with TRBJ2-2, with D uncertain. The ends were cut back, 7 bases at V and 6 bases at J, with 6 bases in the middle. CDR3 length equals 11 residues. DNA of the CDR3: TGTGCCAGCACCGCCCCCGGGGAGCTGTTTTTT. Translation gives CASTAPGELFF.

Comment on this clonotype: A read error may be the cause here, since a much bigger clone is one base away. This chain connects TRBV7-4 to TRBJ2-7; 10 nucleotides align to TRBD2. This CDR3 contains 19 residues. CDR1 and CDR2 from the germline V gene are SGHVT and SQSDAQ. The CDR3 region is CANSSLAGVHNSSSYEQYF. The CDR3 bases are TGTGCCAACAGCTCGCTAGCGGGGGTCCATAACAGCAGCTCCTACGAGCAGTACTTC.

Ten or more counts support this clonotype. Here the CDR3 DNA reads TGTGCCAGCAGCTTTGGAATCTCGGACCGGGATTTCTACGAGCAGTACTTC. As protein: CASSFGISDRDFYEQYF. The chain carries TRBV7-2 and TRBJ2-7, with D tentatively TRBD2 (5 bases). CDR1 and CDR2 from the germline V gene are SGHTA and FQGNSA. The ends were cut back, 3 bases at V and 3 bases at J, with 21 bases in the middle. This CDR3 contains 17 residues.

This rearrangement joins TRBV19 to TRBJ2-5; 8 nucleotides align to TRBD1. CDR1 and CDR2 (germline): LNHDA, SQIVND (reference sequence). J lost 5 bases, V lost 5 bases, and 7 bases had no gene match. The CDR3 loop spans 14 amino acids. The CDR3: CASSHQGAGETQYF. The CDR3 bases are TGTGCCAGTAGTCATCAGGGGGCCGGGGAGACCCAGTACTTC.

V usage is TRBV19 and J usage is TRBJ1-5; the D is unclear. CDR1 and CDR2 (germline): LNHDA, SQIVND (reference sequence). This CDR3 has 15 amino acids. Trimming left V 1 base short and J 1 base short, with 8 bases between. The CDR3 DNA is TGTGCCAGTAGTATAGTGAGAATGAGCAATCAGCCCCAGCATTTT. It is translated as CASSIVRMSNQPQHF.

This clonotype occurred many times. This sequence joins TRBV7-6 and TRBJ1-1, with TRBD1 matching over 7 bases. V was clipped by 5 bases and J by 6 bases; unmatched bases: 12. Germline-derived CDR1 and CDR2 are SGHVS and FNYEAQ. This CDR3 is built from 15 residues. The CDR3 is CASSATQGPFAEAFF. CDR3 in DNA: TGTGCCAGCAGCGCTACACAGGGGCCCTTTGCTGAAGCTTTCTTT.

The V and J genes are TRBV19 and TRBJ1-6, with D unresolved. V gave up 10 bases and J gave up 8 bases, with 12 bases separating them. This CDR3 is built from 12 residues. Germline V gives CDR1 LNHDA, CDR2 SQIVND (reference sequence). This CDR3 is CATNDGYSPLHF. The CDR3 DNA sequence: TGTGCCACCAACGACGGTTATTCACCCCTCCACTTT.

In its sample, this clonotype was seen a few times. This chain connects TRBV7-6 to TRBJ2-1; TRBD2 aligns across 10 bases. Unmatched junction bases numbered 9, after V lost 5 bases and J lost 8 bases. Germline V gene lookup returns CDR1 SGHVS and CDR2 FNYEAQ. This CDR3 has 15 residues. CDR3 DNA sequence: TGTGCCAGCAGCACAATAGCGGGGGGACCCCATGAGCAGTTCTTC. This gives the protein CASSTIAGGPHEQFF.

This clonotype was observed at least ten times. The chain has TRBV4-2 and TRBJ2-5, with D unclear. Germline loops: CDR1 LGHNA, CDR2 YNFKEQ. V was clipped by 4 bases and J by 6 bases, with 12 bases between them. The CDR3 sequence is 13 residues long. CDR3 nucleotides: TGTGCCAGCAGCCCTTCCCAGGTTAAGACCCAGTACTTC. Protein product: CASSPSQVKTQYF.

This clonotype was counted a single time. This chain uses TRBV6-1 with TRBJ2-3; no firm D call. V gave up 0 bases and J gave up 3 bases, with 7 bases separating them. Germline lookup yields CDR1 MNHNS and CDR2 SASEGT. This CDR3 is 14 amino acids long. CDR3 protein: CASSEAVWTDTQYF. The CDR3 DNA reads as TGTGCCAGCAGTGAAGCAGTATGGACAGATACGCAGTATTTT.

Ten or more counts support this clonotype. The chain has TRBV7-2 and TRBJ1-3; the D is unclear. The V end lost 3 bases, the J end lost 4 bases, and 10 bases lay between the germline ends. Germline-derived CDR1 and CDR2 are SGHTA and FQGNSA. The CDR3 is 14 residues long. The CDR3 region has the DNA TGTGCCAGCAGCTTGGTCGGGAGCGGAAACACCATATATTTT. Amino acid sequence: CASSLVGSGNTIYF.

CDR3 sequence (DNA): TGTGCCAGCAGCTTGAGGGTCAGGGGGAGTTCAGGCGAGCAGTACGTC. It encodes CASSLRVRGSSGEQYV. V usage is TRBV5-8 and J usage is TRBJ2-7; TRBD1 matches 7 bases. J lost 6 bases, V lost 1 base, and 13 bases had no gene match. Germline V CDR1 and CDR2: SGHTS, YDEGEE. This CDR3 contains 16 residues.

This clonotype was seen only a few times. This rearrangement joins TRBV6-1 to TRBJ1-5; D unresolved. Between the trimmed V and J ends, which lost 2 bases and 1 base, there was a span of 18 bases. Germline assignment: CDR1 MNHNS and CDR2 SASEGT. The CDR3 spans 18 residues. The CDR3 region is CASSELPVYIGSNQPQHF. The CDR3 DNA follows: TGTGCCAGCAGTGAATTGCCCGTCTATATCGGCAGCAATCAGCCCCAGCATTTT.

This clonotype was seen a handful of times. V and J are TRBV27 and TRBJ2-7; 7 bases line up with TRBD1. The germline V gene has CDR1 MNHEY and CDR2 SMNVEV (reference sequence). V shed 5 bases and J 0 bases; nucleotides not matched to a gene: 1. The CDR3 is 13 amino acids. The DNA of the CDR3 is TGTGCCAGCAGTCGGGACAGCTCCTACGAGCAGTACTTC. Amino acids: CASSRDSSYEQYF.

The chain couples TRBV27 to TRBJ2-1; TRBD1 matches 7 bases. In germline, CDR1 is MNHEY, CDR2 SMNVEV (reference sequence). V trimming: 3 bases; J trimming: 3 bases; junction bases outside the gene matches: 11. The CDR3 covers 17 residues. This CDR3 is CASSFPTGEPRYNEQFF. The CDR3 coding sequence is TGTGCCAGCAGTTTTCCTACAGGGGAGCCTCGCTACAATGAGCAGTTCTTC.

This clonotype was counted a few times. This chain connects TRBV6-1 to TRBJ1-2; TRBD1 matches 9 bases. Per germline, CDR1 MNHNS and CDR2 SASEGT. CDR3 length: 19 residues. V dropped 2 bases and J dropped 3; count of bases not matched to a gene: 16. The CDR3 DNA reads TGTGCCAGCAGTGAAAAAGGGGTAAAACAGGGGGCGATCGACTATGGCTACACCTTC. This gives the protein CASSEKGVKQGAIDYGYTF.

This clonotype showed up just a few times. This chain connects TRBV7-2 to TRBJ1-2, with 9 bases identical to TRBD1. Germline V gives CDR1 SGHTA, CDR2 FQGNSA. This CDR3 spans 16 amino acids. The V and J ends lost 7 bases and 4 bases, in that order; junction bases with no gene match: 13. The CDR3 DNA reads as TGTGCCAGCACCCCTGGGGACAGGGAAGGAATCTATGGCTACACCTTC. This translates into CASTPGDREGIYGYTF.

This rearrangement joins TRBV5-8 to TRBJ2-5; 8 nucleotides align to TRBD2. V lost 3 bases and J lost 0; bases outside the gene matches: 4. This CDR3 spans 15 amino acids. Germline CDR1 SGHTS, CDR2 YDEGEE. In nucleotides, the CDR3 is TGTGCCAGCAGCTGGCGGGGACTAGACCAAGAGACCCAGTACTTC. Translating it yields CASSWRGLDQETQYF. Filled out from reference TRBV5-8 and TRBJ2-5, the complete variable domain reads EAGVTQSPTHLIKTRGQQATLRCSPISGHTSVYWYQQALGLGLQFLLWYDEGEERNRGNFPPRFSGRQFPNYSSELNVNALELEDSALYLCASSWRGLDQETQYFGPGTRLLVL.

This clonotype was detected a few times. CDR3 DNA: TGTGCCAGCAGTCAAGGACAGTACTATGAGCAGTTCTTC. This gives the protein CASSQGQYYEQFF. The chain uses TRBV6-5 and TRBJ2-1; D is possibly TRBD1 (6 bases). The germline V and J ends were trimmed by 5 bases and 8 bases, with 13 bases remaining between them. The CDR3 contains 13 residues. Germline assignment: CDR1 MNHEY and CDR2 SVGAGI.

This chain connects TRBV19 to TRBJ2-1, with D unresolved. Trimming took 3 bases from V and 5 from J, leaving 14 bases between them. The CDR3 extends over 15 amino acids. Germline assignment: CDR1 LNHDA and CDR2 SQIVND (reference sequence). The CDR3 loop is CASSIGFRQHNEQFF. As DNA, the CDR3 is TGTGCCAGTAGTATCGGATTTCGACAACACAATGAGCAGTTCTTC.

This chain links TRBV25-1 with TRBJ2-5, with 11 nucleotides matching TRBD2. CDR3 length: 18 residues. The V gene end was trimmed by 3 bases and the J gene end by 2 bases; junction bases not matched to a gene: 11. Germline CDR1 reads MGHDK; CDR2 reads SYGVNS. The CDR3 DNA reads as TGTGCCAGCAGTGATCCCCGACTAGCGGGGTTGGGGCAAGAGACCCAGTACTTC. Encoded protein: CASSDPRLAGLGQETQYF. Together with reference TRBV25-1 and TRBJ2-5, the CDR3 gives the full variable domain: EADIYQTPRYLVIGTGKKITLECSQTMGHDKMYWYQQDPGMELHLIHYSYGVNSTEKGDLSSESTVSRIRTEHFPLTLESARPSHTSQYLCASSDPRLAGLGQETQYFGPGTRLLVL.

Written as DNA, the CDR3 is TGTGCCAGCAGTTACTCAGGCGGGACAGGGTTTGAGCAGTACGTC. Translating it yields CASSYSGGTGFEQYV. This chain connects TRBV6-6 to TRBJ2-7, with 9 bases aligning to TRBD1. This CDR3 comprises 15 residues. Trimming took 0 bases from V and 7 from J; bases not matched to a gene: 7. CDR1 and CDR2 (germline): MNHNY, SVGAGI (reference sequence).

This rearrangement joins TRBV15 to TRBJ1-2; weak D call: TRBD1 (6 bases). Trimming removed 3 bases at V and 5 bases at J, with 19 bases between. CDR1 and CDR2 from the germline V gene are LNHNV and YYDKDF (reference sequence). The CDR3 covers 16 residues. CDR3 sequence (DNA): TGTGCCACCAGCAGTCGTCTCCGGGACACCTTTTATGGCTACACCTTC. Its protein product is CATSSRLRDTFYGYTF.